This TCR beta chain derives from a study of CD8 T cells in Susac syndrome. Remarks on this clonotype: Its matching antigen is unknown.

Germline V lookup: CDR1 LGHDT, CDR2 YNNKEL (reference sequence). The CDR3 spans 15 residues. V was pared by 6 bases and J by 7 bases, with 22 bases between. Study outcomes and limitations: It was acknowledged in the study that the number of individuals who were included in its TCR sequencing and HLA analysis was relatively small.

The RNA input was about 0.5 to 1 ug, and it was reverse transcribed with random hexamers. A single record per CDR3 protein comes from TCRdb applying MiXCR to the immunoSEQ multiplex PCR reads. In the table there are around 140,000 distinct CDR3 sequences, roughly 95% of which are singletons. The TCR originated in a human donor in good health. The material sequenced was CD4+ T cells from PBMCs. This rearrangement joins TRBV3-1 to TRBJ2-7; tentative D call: TRBD2 (6 bases). Here the CDR3 reads CASSRGRIGPLEQYF. The CDR3 DNA reads as TGTGCCAGCAGTCGTGGGAGGATAGGACCTCTGGAGCAGTACTTC.